Presented here are 27 T cell receptor beta chains from one specimen sequenced in a study of blood T cells in healthy people across ages. For the second PCR, which ran for 7 to 11 cycles, a sample-barcoded 5' primer and a J-beta primer mix were used. TCRdb called the 5' RACE reads again in MiXCR, with one record for every CDR3 protein. The data contain about 1.4 million distinct CDR3 sequences, around 59% of them singletons. Material for sequencing was blood. The origin of the receptors is a man between 18 and 29 years old in good health.

This clonotype occurred many times. V gene TRBV28 combines with J gene TRBJ2-6; possible D gene TRBD2, 5 bases. The CDR3 extends over 16 amino acids. The V gene lost 7 bases and the J gene lost 2 bases, with 15 bases spanning the gap. Germline V gives CDR1 MDHEN, CDR2 SYDVKM. The CDR3 spells CASNDLEVTGANVLTF. DNA of the CDR3: TGTGCCAGCAATGATTTGGAGGTAACTGGGGCCAACGTCCTGACTTTC. The complete variable domain, with remaining parts taken from reference TRBV28 and TRBJ2-6, reads DVKVTQSSRYLVKRTGEKVFLECVQDMDHENMFWYRQDPGLGLRLIYFSYDVKMKEKGDIPEGYSVSREKKERFSLILESASTNQTSMYLCASNDLEVTGANVLTFGAGSRLTVL.

The rearrangement joins TRBV4-3 to TRBJ2-1; 7 bases are shared with TRBD1. Germline trimming cut 4 bases from V and 5 bases from J; bases unmatched to any gene: 5. Germline assignment: CDR1 LGHNA and CDR2 YSLEER. The CDR3 has 14 residues. The CDR3 region is CASSPTGIHNEQFF. The CDR3, as DNA: TGCGCCAGCAGCCCGACAGGGATTCACAATGAGCAGTTCTTC.

The rearrangement links TRBV5-1 to TRBJ2-1; D ambiguous. The CDR3 totals 11 residues. Deletions cut 6 bases from V and 8 bases from J, with 9 bases between. Germline CDR1 SGHRS, CDR2 YFSETQ. The CDR3 DNA follows: TGCGCCAGCACCCTTTGGGATGAGCAGTTCTTC. Its translation: CASTLWDEQFF.

This clonotype was seen a handful of times. The chain links TRBV7-9 to TRBJ1-4; D gene uncertain. V gave up 4 bases and J gave up 5 bases, with 11 bases separating them. CDR1 is SEHNR, CDR2 FQNEAQ, per germline (reference sequence). The CDR3 is 14 residues long. The CDR3 is CASSSSARNEKLFF. CDR3 bases: TGTGCCAGCAGCTCCTCGGCGAGAAATGAAAAACTGTTTTTT.

The chain has TRBV4-3 and TRBJ2-5, with TRBD2 as a possible D gene (5 bases). V lost 1 base to trimming and J lost 5 bases, with 11 bases between them. Looked up from germline, CDR1 is LGHNA and CDR2 is YSLEER. The CDR3 loop spans 14 amino acids. CDR3 sequence reads: CASSQVRGSETQYF. The DNA for the CDR3 is TGCGCCAGCAGCCAAGTACGGGGTTCGGAGACCCAGTACTTC.

The CDR3 here is CASLDSGSPETQYF. The DNA of the CDR3 is TGTGCCAGCTTGGATAGCGGGAGCCCAGAGACCCAGTACTTC. The chain has TRBV12-3 or TRBV12-4 and TRBJ2-4, with 9 bases fitting TRBD2. Near its end, the DNA agrees better with TRBJ2-5, so the J call may be wrong. CDR3 size: 14 residues.

The rearrangement links TRBV11-2 to TRBJ2-7; possible D gene TRBD2, 7 bases. The CDR3 has 16 amino acids. V was pared by 0 bases and J by 2 bases, with 14 bases between. The germline gives CDR1 SGHAT, CDR2 FQNNGV. The DNA for the CDR3 is TGTGCCAGCAGCTTAGAAGTGTGGCGGGGGCCCTACGAGCAGTACTTC. This translates into CASSLEVWRGPYEQYF.

The rearrangement uses TRBV27 and TRBJ2-7, with D unresolved. V was trimmed by 0 bases and J by 0 bases, leaving 9 bases between them. The germline CDR1 and CDR2 sequences are MNHEY and SMNVEV (reference sequence). CDR3 size: 15 residues. DNA for the CDR3: TGTGCCAGCAGTTTATCGGGCCCCCGCTCCTACGAGCAGTACTTC. Its translation is CASSLSGPRSYEQYF.

This clonotype was detected once. J is TRBJ2-5 and V is TRBV11-2, with 7 bases that match TRBD2. The DNA end is more similar to TRBJ2-7, so the J call may be wrong. Germline V gene lookup returns CDR1 SGHAT and CDR2 FQNNGV. The length of the CDR3 is 16 residues. In nucleotides, the CDR3 is TGTGCCAGCCTTACGGGTGGACTAGGCCTAGCCTACGAGCAGTACTTC. This sequence encodes CASLTGGLGLAYEQYF.

The gene calls are TRBV6-5 and TRBJ2-1; D is ambiguous. This CDR3 spans 16 amino acids. Germline V CDR1 and CDR2: MNHEY, SVGAGI. The V end was cut by 2 bases, the J end by 0 bases, with 11 bases between. The chain's CDR3 is CASSYKVAYSYNEQFF. As DNA, the CDR3 is TGTGCCAGCAGTTACAAGGTGGCGTACTCCTACAATGAGCAGTTCTTC.

This clonotype was seen a few times. This chain joins TRBV10-3 and TRBJ1-2; D is uncertain. This CDR3 region has 15 residues. V was clipped by 3 bases and J by 1 base, with 12 bases between them. The germline CDR1 and CDR2 sequences are ENHRY and SYGVKD. The CDR3 is CAISERTAINYGYTF. The CDR3 coding sequence is TGTGCCATCAGTGAAAGGACCGCTATTAACTATGGCTACACCTTC.

V gene TRBV3-1 combines with J gene TRBJ2-3; 9 nucleotides line up with TRBD2. Germline V lookup: CDR1 LGHDT, CDR2 YNNKEL (reference sequence). This CDR3 is built from 15 residues. V was pared by 6 bases and J by 4 bases, with 8 bases of the junction left unmatched. CDR3 sequence (DNA): TGTGCCAGCAGAAACGGGCGGGAGGGCGCAGATACGCAGTATTTT. Protein product: CASRNGREGADTQYF.

This clonotype was observed a few times. The chain uses TRBV6-2 or TRBV6-3 and TRBJ2-7; 10 nucleotides match TRBD2. V lost 1 base to trimming and J lost 4 bases; unmatched junction nucleotides: 13. Per the germline V gene, CDR1 is MNHEY and CDR2 is SVGEGT. This CDR3 spans 18 amino acids. DNA for the CDR3: TGTGCCAGCAGTTACTTACCGGCTAGCGGGGGACCCCCATACGAGCAGTACTTC. It codes for CASSYLPASGGPPYEQYF.

The rearrangement uses TRBV7-2 and TRBJ1-2; 12 positions agree with TRBD1. The germline gives CDR1 SGHTA, CDR2 FQGNSA. Trimming removed 5 bases from V and 6 bases from J; junction bases left unmatched: 13. The CDR3 runs 17 residues. The CDR3 sequence is CASSTPTGTGGLNGYTF. CDR3 DNA: TGTGCCAGCAGCACACCTACCGGGACAGGGGGCCTAAATGGCTACACCTTC.

CDR3 residues: CASSYSLKRGTDTQYF. The CDR3, as DNA: TGTGCCAGCAGTTACTCGTTGAAGCGGGGCACAGATACGCAGTATTTT. V gene TRBV6-5 combines with J gene TRBJ2-3; possible D gene TRBD2, 6 bases. V lost 0 bases, J lost 1 base, and 11 bases lay in between. CDR3 length: 16 residues. Germline V gene lookup returns CDR1 MNHEY and CDR2 SVGAGI.

As for this clonotype: This clone may be a read error of a much larger clone one base away. The chain uses TRBV2 and TRBJ2-1; 7 bases fit TRBD2. This CDR3 has 13 residues. The germline V gene has CDR1 SNHLY and CDR2 FYNNEI. CDR3 coding DNA: TGTGTCAGCAGCGGGACGGAGCCCTCGGAGCAGTTCTTC. Protein: CVSSGTEPSEQFF.

This clonotype appeared a few times. The rearrangement joins TRBV25-1 to TRBJ2-5, with D tentatively TRBD1 (6 bases). Germline assignment: CDR1 MGHDK and CDR2 SYGVNS. The CDR3 covers 14 residues. With 0 bases removed from V and 2 bases from J, the gap between germline ends came to 7 bases. The CDR3: CASSEYTGQETQYF. CDR3 DNA sequence: TGTGCCAGCAGTGAATATACAGGGCAAGAGACCCAGTACTTC.

The chain links TRBV7-8 to TRBJ2-7; TRBD2 is a possible D gene (6 bases). Trimming stripped 0 bases from V and 3 bases from J, with 12 bases between. Germline V gene data show CDR1 as SGHVS and CDR2 as FQNEAQ. The CDR3 has 15 amino acids. The CDR3 DNA sequence: TGTGCCAGCAGCTTAGCTTCCGGGAGCCACTACGAGCAGTACTTC. Its protein product is CASSLASGSHYEQYF.

The chain links TRBV15 to TRBJ1-2, with TRBD1 as a possible D gene (5 bases). Trimming pared 4 bases from V and 3 bases from J, leaving 18 bases between. Germline CDR1 is LNHNV and CDR2 is YYDKDF (reference sequence). This CDR3 is built from 16 residues. The CDR3 region has the DNA TGTGCCACCAGCACCCCCTATGGCAGGGAGGACTATGGCTACACCTTC. Translation gives CATSTPYGREDYGYTF. Combining the CDR3 with reference TRBV15 and TRBJ1-2 gives the whole variable domain DAMVIQNPRYQVTQFGKPVTLSCSQTLNHNVMYWYQQKSSQAPKLLFHYYDKDFNNEADTPDNFQSRRPNTSFCFLDIRSPGLGDTAMYLCATSTPYGREDYGYTFGSGTRLTVV.

The chain joins TRBV5-1 to TRBJ1-2; 8 nucleotides match TRBD1. With 4 bases clipped from V and 4 bases from J, the junction kept 9 bases outside the gene matches. This CDR3 is built from 15 residues. Germline lookup yields CDR1 SGHRS and CDR2 YFSETQ. The CDR3 region is CASSVTGQGAYGYTF. In nucleotides, the CDR3 is TGCGCCAGCAGCGTCACTGGGCAGGGGGCCTATGGCTACACCTTC. Variable domain in full (rest from reference TRBV5-1 and TRBJ1-2): KAGVTQTPRYLIKTRGQQVTLSCSPISGHRSVSWYQQTPGQGLQFLFEYFSETQRNKGNFPGRFSGRQFSNSRSEMNVSTLELGDSALYLCASSVTGQGAYGYTFGSGTRLTVV.

The rearrangement links TRBV20-1 to TRBJ1-2, with D perhaps matching TRBD1 (6 bases). Between the trimmed V and J ends, which lost 0 bases and 1 base, there was a span of 12 bases. The germline V gene has CDR1 DFQATT and CDR2 SNEGSKA (reference sequence). CDR3 length: 15 amino acids. The CDR3 spells CSAREGPQGNYGYTF. The CDR3 coding sequence is TGCAGTGCTAGAGAAGGCCCACAGGGTAACTATGGCTACACCTTC.

This clonotype was counted a single time. This chain joins TRBV11-2 and TRBJ2-5; the D is unclear. Germline-derived CDR1 and CDR2 are SGHAT and FQNNGV. CDR3 length equals 13 residues. Deletions cut 1 base from V and 5 bases from J, with 8 bases between. CDR3 residues: CASSLGAWETQYF. The CDR3 DNA sequence: TGTGCCAGCAGCTTAGGGGCTTGGGAGACCCAGTACTTC.

The V and J genes are TRBV7-9 and TRBJ1-4; tentative D call: TRBD1 (6 bases). The germline V gene encodes CDR1 SEHNR and CDR2 FQNEAQ (reference sequence). V lost 5 bases, J lost 6 bases, and 16 bases lay in between. CDR3 length equals 15 residues. The CDR3 loop is CASSPGGQEYEKLFF. The DNA of the CDR3 is TGTGCCAGCAGCCCCGGGGGGCAGGAGTATGAAAAACTGTTTTTT.

This clonotype was seen more than once but under ten times. The rearrangement joins TRBV27 to TRBJ2-7; 8 nucleotides agree with TRBD2. With V trimmed by 2 bases and J by 3 bases, 6 bases remained unmatched. This CDR3 is 15 amino acids long. Germline CDR1 reads MNHEY; CDR2 reads SMNVEV (reference sequence). CDR3 amino acids: CASSLIGLAGYEQYF. CDR3 bases: TGTGCCAGCAGTTTAATAGGTCTAGCGGGCTACGAGCAGTACTTC.

The table lists this clonotype with many counts. The rearrangement joins TRBV7-6 to TRBJ2-5, with D possibly being TRBD1 (6 bases). CDR1 SGHVS and CDR2 FNYEAQ come from the germline V gene. This CDR3 is 13 amino acids long. Between the trimmed V and J ends, which lost 1 base and 4 bases, there was a span of 7 bases. The CDR3 sequence: CASSLGRGETQYF. The CDR3 nucleotides are TGTGCCAGCAGCTTAGGCAGGGGAGAGACCCAGTACTTC.

The rearrangement uses TRBV5-1 and TRBJ1-1; TRBD1 matches at 8 bases. There are 15 residues in the CDR3. Germline V CDR1 and CDR2: SGHRS, YFSETQ. With 3 bases clipped from V and 6 bases from J, the junction kept 10 bases outside the gene matches. The CDR3: CASSSDRQGPAEAFF. CDR3 DNA: TGCGCCAGCAGCTCAGACAGACAGGGGCCCGCTGAAGCTTTCTTT.

The CDR3, as DNA: TGCAGTGCTAGAGATCTGGGGGGGGGACCTAACGAGCAGTACTTC. It specifies CSARDLGGGPNEQYF. The chain joins TRBV20-1 to TRBJ2-1, with TRBD2 matching 7 bases. TRBJ2-7 explains the end of the DNA better; the J call may be wrong. Germline CDR1 is DFQATT and CDR2 is SNEGSKA (reference sequence). This CDR3 has 15 amino acids.